This TCR beta chain was found in a study of OX40 agonist ivuxolimab in advanced cancers. Generated by immunoSEQ multiplex PCR, the TCRdb table keeps only in-frame clones and is missing some. This sample yields 65,000 or so clones, of which 88% are seen a single time; roughly 5.1% belongs to the top ten. The sequences come from CD4+ or CD8+ T cells sorted from blood, collected in a trial of the OX40 agonist ivuxolimab. This TCR derives from an adult with an advanced solid tumor such as melanoma, head and neck, liver or kidney cancer.

For the CDR3, the DNA is TGTGCCAGCAGCTGGCAAGCGGGAGGGCTGGGGGAGCTGTTTTTT. This translates into CASSWQAGGLGELFF. The chain links TRBV5-4 to TRBJ2-2; 10 bases fit TRBD2. V trimming: 3 bases; J trimming: 8 bases; junction bases outside the gene matches: 7. The CDR3 runs to 15 residues. CDR1 and CDR2 from the germline V gene are SGHNT and YYREEE (reference sequence).